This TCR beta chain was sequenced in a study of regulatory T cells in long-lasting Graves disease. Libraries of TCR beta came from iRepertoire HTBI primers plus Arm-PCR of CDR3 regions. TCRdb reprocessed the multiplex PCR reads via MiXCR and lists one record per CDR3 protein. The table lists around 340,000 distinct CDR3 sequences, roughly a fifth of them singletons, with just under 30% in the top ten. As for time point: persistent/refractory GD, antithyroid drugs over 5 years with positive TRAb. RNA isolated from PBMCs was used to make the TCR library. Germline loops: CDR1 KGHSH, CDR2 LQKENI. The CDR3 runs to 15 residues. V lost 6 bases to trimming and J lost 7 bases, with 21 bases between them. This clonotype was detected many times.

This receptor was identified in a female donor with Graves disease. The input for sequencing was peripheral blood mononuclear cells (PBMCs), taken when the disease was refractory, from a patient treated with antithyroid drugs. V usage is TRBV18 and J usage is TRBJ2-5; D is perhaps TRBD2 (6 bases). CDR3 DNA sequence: TGTGCCAGCTCCCGGGATGGGACTCCACTCGGGACCCAGTACTTC. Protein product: CASSRDGTPLGTQYF.